This T cell receptor (beta chain) was recorded in a study of T cell repertoires in cytomegalovirus infection. Study details: Through public TCR beta signatures, both CMV infection and matching HLA type were indicated.

Regarding the study as a whole: Summed frequency of shared TCR beta families picked out CMV carriers who also had the relevant HLA.

A remark on this clonotype: The antigen remains undetermined.

From germline, CDR1 is LGHNA and CDR2 YNFKEQ. CDR3 length: 18 residues. Unmatched junction bases numbered 6, after V lost 1 base and J lost 0 bases. Each CDR3 protein gets one entry after TCRdb re-called the reads with MiXCR. The table shows 480,000 or so distinct CDR3 sequences, with about 11% occurring only once. V usage is TRBV4-2 and J usage is TRBJ2-4, with TRBD2 matching 10 bases. This receptor was taken from a human donor in good health (CMV status not recorded). Some clones in this sample may be carry-over from other donors' samples. The sequencing sample was made of PBMCs. The CDR3 nucleotides are TGTGCCAGCAGCCAAGCCTTGACTAGCGGGTCAGCCAAAAACATTCAGTACTTC. Translating gives CASSQALTSGSAKNIQYF.